This TCR beta chain derives from a study of regulatory T cells in long-lasting Graves disease (dated by TCRdb to the early 2020s). In terms of the full investigation: In the newly diagnosed Graves' disease group, patients had been taking antithyroid drugs for less than 3 months. This study used TCR sequencing and RNA sequencing of peripheral blood to compare persistent Graves' disease patients against newly diagnosed Graves' disease patients. The study was registered as a clinical trial and conducted in China. A total of around 33 samples were covered by TCR sequencing, comprising approximately 13 persistent and around 20 newly diagnosed Graves' disease patients. Study-level results and caveats: Persistent disease showed preferential use of TRBV28, TRBJ1-2 and TRBJ2-5, whereas newly diagnosed disease favored TRBV20-1 and TRBJ2-1. The authors noted that the small sample size was a limitation that may lower accuracy. Sequencing and analysis were restricted to the TCR beta chain. Persistent Graves' disease patients showed lower TCR Shannon entropy and fewer highly expanded clones than newly diagnosed patients, suggesting clonal expansion. Because the primary lesion, thyroid tissue, could not be accessed, the study looked at peripheral blood alone. More public clonotypes were shared among persistent patients (around 2,600) than among newly diagnosed patients (more than 950).

The V end gives up 6 bases and the J end 4 bases, leaving 9 bases in the junction not matched to a gene. CDR1 is given as DFQATT and CDR2 as SNEGSKA, both from the germline V gene (reference sequence). The CDR3 covers 13 residues, taking in both the cysteine and the phenylalanine. The retained sequence is limited to the CDR3, 39 bases, with the frame set at the first base. As concerns this clonotype: It has no known antigen specificity. No much larger clone exists at a distance of one base, and base qualities are not known.

Reading the label with the study, this specimen's time point is: newly diagnosed GD, antithyroid drugs for less than 3 months. For both TCR sequencing and RNA sequencing, RNA was extracted from PBMCs in TRIzol. The diagnosis of Graves' disease followed American Thyroid Association guidelines. The patients came from an endocrinology department in Xi'an, China. Each patient gave 7 to 9.5 milliliters of peripheral blood, collected in an EDTA anticoagulant tube. Ficoll Paque Plus density gradient separation was used to isolate PBMCs, and no further T cell sorting was performed. RNA quality was checked with an Agilent 2100 Bioanalyzer and agarose gel, and concentration with a NanoDrop 2000. Libraries were made using multiplex PCR. For sequencing, an Illumina HiSeq 4000 was employed. iRepertoire HTBI primers and Arm-PCR amplification of CDR3 regions were used to construct TCR beta libraries. Before sequencing, the PCR products underwent gel purification. The original methods were these. A total of roughly 65 TRBV and some 15 TRBJ segments were identified across samples and were used for gene usage analysis of CDR3 amino acid clonotypes. COPE and FqMerger were used to merge the filtered high-quality paired reads into contigs. BLAST was used to align contigs to IMGT TRBV, TRBD and TRBJ reference genes, and CDR3 was defined according to IMGT. Clonotypes above 0.1% frequency were classified as highly expanded clones. Shannon entropy served as the measure of repertoire diversity, while the Gini coefficient captured V-J evenness. Public clonotypes were defined as clonotypes shared by more than one individual. TCRdb passed the public sequencing reads through fastp at Q25 and MiXCR, retaining productive beta sequences. Each CDR3 protein gets just one entry, which takes the most common genes and DNA from the rows behind it. The V and J calls follow TCRdb's processing rather than the paper's. The sample table records about 620,000 distinct CDR3 sequences; less than 20% of these occur just once. The top ten hold more than 15% of the sample.

The sample was also reused in another study, on T cells in Graves' hyperthyroidism and ophthalmopathy. That second report states: A patient counted as having stable Graves' hyperthyroidism if no progression to ophthalmopathy occurred over 18 months of follow-up. Hyperthyroidism patients were aged 18 to 65 years and newly diagnosed, with disease duration of less than 2 months. Any patient with an uncontrolled infection, another autoimmune disease, pregnancy or lactation was excluded. Diagnoses relied on clinical symptoms, serum thyroxine and TRAb, thyroid ultrasound and orbital computed tomography. The first round of RT-PCR for the TCR CDR3 was performed with the HTBI primer set and the Qiagen OneStep RT-PCR kit. Most expanded thyroid clonotypes (frequency above 0.001) were also found in blood, which suggests that blood repertoires may mirror thyroid immune responses. A model built on a 13 V-J signature distinguished ophthalmopathy from stable hyperthyroidism, reaching around 90% sensitivity and about 81% specificity in cross-validation and 80%/75% in testing. In validation, progression to ophthalmopathy was predicted by the model with 65% to 71% sensitivity and nearly 75% specificity, a median of around 6.5 months before onset. To identify distinguishing TCR V-J signatures, a discovery cohort of 95 to 100 patients was used, comprising 40 to 45 with Graves' ophthalmopathy and 57 with stable Graves' hyperthyroidism. Prospective prediction of ophthalmopathy was tested in an independent validation cohort of fewer than 20 hyperthyroidism patients and around 16 patients who later progressed to ophthalmopathy. The 100 or so discovery patients were randomly split 7:3 into training and test sets. In more than 5 Graves' hyperthyroidism patients, the study also compared T-cell repertoires from thyroid tissue with T-cell repertoires from blood. After sampling, hyperthyroidism patients received methimazole starting at 30 mg daily, and ophthalmopathy patients received high-dose intravenous methylprednisolone. A second multiplex PCR round built the libraries, followed by size selection and purification. Libraries were sequenced paired-end with 100 bp reads on an Illumina HiSeq2000. SOAPnuke was used to process the raw data, with reads discarded if the reads contained adapters or uncalled bases, had a mean Phred below 15, or lacked an exact constant-primer or identifier match. COPE v1.2.5 was used to merge high-quality paired reads, and clonotypes were defined as unique nucleotide sequences. Clonotypes were aligned to IMGT TRBV, TRBD and TRBJ reference segments using MiTCR v1.1. The analysis included only V-J combinations with a frequency above 0.0001, which together covered around 99% of the repertoires. A TCS score was defined as the ratio between F50 (clonal expansion) and ExV (chaos), using BLOSUM62-based TCRdist between CDR3 peptides within each V-J. Welch's t-statistics and random forest reduced fewer than 550 V-J features to fewer than 15, which were used in a naive Bayes classifier (R e1071). Sample size was not statistically predetermined, and blinding of investigators to group allocation was not performed. The paper describes TCR Vbeta CDR3 sequencing of about 140 peripheral blood samples, made up of roughly 40 ophthalmopathy patients, some 80 hyperthyroidism patients and about 17 progressor patients.

Recombination connected TRBV20-1 to TRBJ2-7, and 7 junction bases match TRBD1. The sample was peripheral blood mononuclear cells (PBMCs), taken at new diagnosis, from a patient treated with antithyroid drugs. This clonotype originated in a woman aged 30 to 39 with Graves disease. Donor details come from another sample of the same person, matched by shared clones. The CDR3 in this case is CSAPGQKGYEQYF. The bases read TGCAGTGCCCCGGGACAGAAAGGGTACGAGCAGTACTTC.